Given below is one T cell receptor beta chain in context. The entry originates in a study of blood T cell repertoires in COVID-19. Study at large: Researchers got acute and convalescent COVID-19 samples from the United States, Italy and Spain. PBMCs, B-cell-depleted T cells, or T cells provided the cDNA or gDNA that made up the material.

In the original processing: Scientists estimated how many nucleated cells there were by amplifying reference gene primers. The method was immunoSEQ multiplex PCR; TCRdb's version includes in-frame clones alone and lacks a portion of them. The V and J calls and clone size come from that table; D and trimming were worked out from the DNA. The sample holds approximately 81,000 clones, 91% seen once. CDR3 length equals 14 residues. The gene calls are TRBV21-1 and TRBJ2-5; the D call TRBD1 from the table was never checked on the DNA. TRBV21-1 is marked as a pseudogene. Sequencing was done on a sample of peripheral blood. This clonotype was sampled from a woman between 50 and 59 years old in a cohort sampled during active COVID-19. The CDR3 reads CASSKGPGRGGQYF. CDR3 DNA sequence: TGTGCCAGCAGCAAAGGGCCCGGACGAGGGGGCCAGTACTTC.